Presented here are 30 T cell receptor beta chains from one specimen sequenced in a study of CD8+CD57+ T cells in acquired aplastic anemia. The template for TCR beta VDJ and CDR3 sequence profiling was genomic DNA. Each CDR3 protein is one row after TCRdb ran MiXCR on the reads. Of some 120,000 distinct CDR3 sequences in the sample, over 45% are singletons; the top ten hold about 2.3%. Sequencing was carried out using sorted CD4+, CD8+, or CD8+CD57+ T cells (not recorded which) from PBMCs. The receptors stem from a human donor in good health, serving as a control.

Many counts were recorded for this clonotype. The chain uses TRBV19 and TRBJ1-3; D possibly corresponds to TRBD1 (5 bases). Trimming removed 7 bases at V and 2 bases at J, with 18 bases between. Germline V CDR1 and CDR2: LNHDA, SQIVND (reference sequence). The CDR3 extends over 16 amino acids. Here the CDR3 DNA reads TGTGCCAGTACCCCTGGGGATACGGGGGCTGGAAACACCATATATTTT. Translation: CASTPGDTGAGNTIYF.

This clonotype was found once. The rearrangement uses TRBV20-1 and TRBJ1-2; D gene unclear. This CDR3 region has 13 residues. In germline, CDR1 is DFQATT, CDR2 SNEGSKA (reference sequence). Trimming removed 6 bases at V and 6 bases at J, with 17 bases between. DNA for the CDR3: TGCAGTGCCTTCGATTTGCTTCCGAATGGCTACACCTTC. This sequence encodes CSAFDLLPNGYTF.

The rearrangement uses TRBV12-3 or TRBV12-4 and TRBJ2-7; D tentatively fits TRBD1 or TRBD2 (5 bases each). Deletions cut 8 bases from V and 7 bases from J, with 21 bases between. CDR3 length: 14 amino acids. The CDR3 loop reads CASGRDGTYGEQYF. CDR3 nucleotide sequence: TGTGCCAGCGGCCGGGACGGTACCTACGGGGAGCAGTACTTC.

This clonotype was counted only a few times. The rearrangement uses TRBV28 and TRBJ1-4, with 10 bases that match TRBD1. V dropped 6 bases and J dropped 5; count of bases not matched to a gene: 6. The CDR3 spans 15 residues. Germline CDR1 is MDHEN and CDR2 is SYDVKM. The CDR3 here is CASRAGTGANEKLFF. In DNA form, the CDR3 reads TGTGCCAGCAGGGCTGGGACAGGGGCGAATGAAAAACTGTTTTTT.

The chain employs TRBV11-1 and TRBJ2-7, with no clear D. The V end lost 2 bases, the J end lost 2 bases, and 13 bases lay between the germline ends. The CDR3 sequence is 15 residues long. Per germline, CDR1 SGHAT and CDR2 FQDESV (reference sequence). The CDR3, as DNA: TGTGCCAGCAGCTTACTACAGAATGGGACCTACGAGCAGTACGTC. Translating it yields CASSLLQNGTYEQYV.

The chain uses TRBV19 and TRBJ2-1; the match to TRBD1 covers 9 bases. V was pared by 7 bases and J by 7 bases, with 8 bases of the junction left unmatched. CDR1 is LNHDA and CDR2 is SQIVND in the germline V gene (reference sequence). The CDR3 length is 14 residues. The DNA of the CDR3 is TGTGCCAGTATGGGGACCGGGACAGGGAATGAGCAGTTCTTC. Translated, it gives CASMGTGTGNEQFF.

This clonotype was observed many times. CDR3 bases: TGTGCCAGCAGTGAGCCGCGGACAGGGCGGAACACTGAAGCTTTCTTT. Translation gives CASSEPRTGRNTEAFF. V is TRBV6-1 and J is TRBJ1-1; the match to TRBD1 covers 8 bases. Per germline, CDR1 MNHNS and CDR2 SASEGT. The CDR3 has 16 amino acids. Unmatched junction bases numbered 7, after V lost 3 bases and J lost 1 base.

This clonotype was observed a single time. The V gene is TRBV11-2, the J gene TRBJ2-7, with TRBD1 matching 7 bases. The V gene's germline CDR1 is SGHAT and CDR2 FQNNGV. The CDR3 sequence is 15 residues long. V dropped 1 base and J dropped 2; count of bases not matched to a gene: 5. The CDR3 protein is CASSLGGTEAYEQYF. CDR3 DNA sequence: TGTGCCAGCAGCTTAGGGGGGACAGAGGCCTACGAGCAGTACTTC. Based on the CDR3 plus reference TRBV11-2 and TRBJ2-7, the full variable domain is EAGVAQSPRYKIIEKRQSVAFWCNPISGHATLYWYQQILGQGPKLLIQFQNNGVVDDSQLPKDRFSAERLKGVDSTLKIQPAKLEDSAVYLCASSLGGTEAYEQYFGPGTRLTVT.

The chain employs TRBV29-1 and TRBJ1-2, with D uncertain. The CDR3 is 14 residues long. Trimming shortened V by 3 bases and J by 0 bases, and 11 bases separated the two germline ends. The germline gives CDR1 SQVTM, CDR2 ANQGSEA. CDR3 in amino acids: CSVDGGGANYGYTF. In DNA form, the CDR3 reads TGCAGCGTTGACGGTGGCGGGGCTAACTATGGCTACACCTTC.

This clonotype was seen at least ten times. The chain uses TRBV10-3 and TRBJ1-1, with D hard to call. CDR1 and CDR2 from the germline V gene are ENHRY and SYGVKD. The V gene lost 6 bases and the J gene lost 5 bases, with 10 bases spanning the gap. This CDR3 contains 12 residues. The CDR3 protein is CAIRSGETEAFF. CDR3 DNA sequence: TGTGCCATCAGGTCTGGGGAAACTGAAGCTTTCTTT.

The rearrangement joins TRBV20-1 to TRBJ1-2; D may be TRBD1 (5 bases). The V gene lost 3 bases and the J gene lost 3 bases, with 14 bases spanning the gap. Germline values: CDR1 DFQATT, CDR2 SNEGSKA (reference sequence). This CDR3 region has 14 residues. The CDR3 DNA is TGCAGTGCTAGTGGGGCCGTCGGGGACTATGGCTACACCTTC. Translating gives CSASGAVGDYGYTF.

This clonotype showed up many times. The rearrangement links TRBV7-2 to TRBJ1-2, with no clear D. Germline V lookup: CDR1 SGHTA, CDR2 FQGNSA. The CDR3 has 13 residues. The germline V and J ends were trimmed by 4 bases and 7 bases, with 13 bases remaining between them. The CDR3 sequence is CASSSDPGRGYTF. CDR3 coding DNA: TGTGCCAGCAGCTCAGACCCGGGTCGTGGCTACACCTTC.

The table lists this clonotype with a few counts. The genes are TRBV29-1 and TRBJ2-1; tentatively, D is TRBD2 (7 bases). This CDR3 contains 14 residues. From germline, CDR1 is SQVTM and CDR2 ANQGSEA. V was shortened by 7 bases and J by 6 bases, with 19 bases between the two germline ends. The CDR3 reads CSARGDTDANEQFF. Here the CDR3 DNA reads TGCAGCGCCCGGGGGGACACGGACGCCAATGAGCAGTTCTTC.

This sequence joins TRBV9 and TRBJ2-7, with TRBD2 as a possible D gene (5 bases). V lost 4 bases and J 5 bases, leaving 19 bases between the germline ends. Germline V gene data show CDR1 as SGDLS and CDR2 as YYNGEE. The length of the CDR3 is 15 residues. The CDR3 loop is CASSNPPAGGHEQYF. The CDR3 nucleotides read TGTGCCAGCAGCAACCCCCCCGCGGGCGGTCACGAGCAGTACTTC.

The chain uses TRBV10-2 and TRBJ1-2; D not certain. V was pared by 7 bases and J by 0 bases, with 9 bases between. The germline gives CDR1 WSHSY, CDR2 SAAADI. The CDR3 covers 13 residues. The CDR3 loop reads CASNQVANYGYTF. CDR3 DNA sequence: TGCGCCAGCAATCAAGTAGCTAACTATGGCTACACCTTC.

This clonotype was found a few times. J is TRBJ2-4 and V is TRBV7-1; 8 positions agree with TRBD1. TRBV7-1 is recorded as an ORF, its role being uncertain. The CDR3 contains 19 residues. The V gene end was trimmed by 2 bases and the J gene end by 1 base; junction bases not matched to a gene: 13. The CDR3 loop is CASSSRGTGGSFAKNIQYF. CDR3 DNA sequence: TGTGCCAGCAGCTCACGAGGCACAGGGGGGAGTTTTGCCAAAAACATTCAGTACTTC.

This clonotype was recorded at least ten times. V gene TRBV5-6 combines with J gene TRBJ2-7; perhaps TRBD2 as D (6 bases). The length of the CDR3 is 15 residues. Per the germline V gene, CDR1 is SGHDT and CDR2 is YYEEEE. V lost 0 bases and J 4 bases, leaving 14 bases between the germline ends. This CDR3 reads CASSLAGGWRYEQYF. In nucleotides, the CDR3 is TGTGCCAGCAGCTTGGCCGGGGGTTGGCGGTACGAGCAGTACTTC.

This clonotype was picked up many times. V gene TRBV10-3 combines with J gene TRBJ1-1; TRBD1 is a possible D gene (5 bases). This CDR3 region has 12 residues. Trimming took off 6 bases at V and 1 base at J, with 6 bases between the two ends. Germline lookup yields CDR1 ENHRY and CDR2 SYGVKD. CDR3 in amino acids: CAIRGQNTEAFF. DNA of the CDR3: TGTGCCATCAGAGGACAGAACACTGAAGCTTTCTTT.

This clonotype was seen at least ten times. CDR3 residues: CASSSDRTNEKLFF. DNA of the CDR3: TGTGCCAGCAGCTCCGACAGAACTAATGAAAAACTGTTTTTT. The chain has TRBV5-8 and TRBJ1-4, with D possibly TRBD1 on 5 matching bases. Trimming removed 3 bases at V and 1 base at J, with 7 bases between. Germline CDR1 and CDR2: SGHTS and YDEGEE. CDR3 size: 14 residues.

This clonotype has at least ten counts. The chain is built from TRBV20-1 and TRBJ1-1, with a weak D call TRBD1 (5 bases). V was clipped by 0 bases and J by 2 bases, with 13 bases between them. The CDR3 has 15 amino acids. Germline CDR1 reads DFQATT; CDR2 reads SNEGSKA (reference sequence). Here the CDR3 reads CSARDFQGPNTEAFF. The CDR3, as DNA: TGCAGTGCTAGAGATTTTCAGGGCCCAAACACTGAAGCTTTCTTT.

This clonotype was recorded at least ten times. The chain joins TRBV12-3 or TRBV12-4 to TRBJ1-2, with 7 nucleotides matching TRBD1. J was trimmed by 5 bases and V by 2 bases; bases with no gene match: 8. CDR3 length: 15 amino acids. CDR3 nucleotides: TGTGCCAGCAGTTTAAGGGACAGTAGAACGTATGGCTACACCTTC. This encodes CASSLRDSRTYGYTF.

This sequence joins TRBV7-2 and TRBJ2-7, with a possible D match to TRBD1 (5 bases). The CDR3 totals 14 residues. V lost 0 bases to trimming and J lost 7 bases, with 13 bases between them. Germline V CDR1 and CDR2: SGHTA, FQGNSA. The chain's CDR3 is CASSLAPGMEEQYF. CDR3 DNA sequence: TGTGCCAGCAGCTTAGCCCCAGGGATGGAAGAGCAGTACTTC.

Details on this clonotype: This may arise from a read error, as a much more abundant clone is one base away. The gene calls are TRBV18 and TRBJ1-5, with TRBD1 identical over 11 bases. This CDR3 comprises 15 residues. Germline CDR1 reads KGHSH; CDR2 reads LQKENI. As DNA, the CDR3 is TGTGCCAGCTCACTTGGGACAGGGGGTAATCCGCCCCAGCATTTT. It codes for CASSLGTGGNPPQHF.

V and J are TRBV29-1 and TRBJ2-7; 8 bases map to TRBD1. Germline CDR1 and CDR2: SQVTM and ANQGSEA. Trimming cost V 3 bases and J 7 bases; bases outside gene matches: 11. The CDR3 extends over 14 amino acids. Written as DNA, the CDR3 is TGCAGCGTTGATCCGACAGGGGACGGGATGGAGCAGTACTTC. Encoded protein: CSVDPTGDGMEQYF.

There are many counts of this clonotype. The genes are TRBV19 and TRBJ1-5; D is unclear. Germline CDR1 LNHDA, CDR2 SQIVND (reference sequence). V lost 1 base, J lost 4 bases, and 14 bases lay in between. The CDR3 sequence is 16 residues long. The CDR3: CASSIVVGSLNQPQHF. In nucleotides, the CDR3 is TGTGCCAGTAGTATAGTGGTCGGGTCTTTAAATCAGCCCCAGCATTTT.

The gene calls are TRBV4-2 and TRBJ2-1; 10 positions agree with TRBD2. Per the germline V gene, CDR1 is LGHNA and CDR2 is YNFKEQ. The trim removed 4 bases at V and 7 bases at J, leaving 7 bases unmatched. The CDR3 runs to 15 residues. CDR3 sequence reads: CASSPGAGGRNEQFF. The CDR3 DNA follows: TGTGCCAGCAGCCCCGGAGCGGGGGGGCGTAATGAGCAGTTCTTC.

The chain carries TRBV29-1 and TRBJ1-2; possible D gene TRBD1, 6 bases. CDR1 is SQVTM and CDR2 is ANQGSEA in the germline V gene. This CDR3 has 15 amino acids. Trimming took 1 base from V and 0 from J, leaving 12 bases between them. For the CDR3, the DNA is TGCAGCGTTGAAGGACGGACAGTAACTAACTATGGCTACACCTTC. It yields the protein CSVEGRTVTNYGYTF.

This chain links TRBV11-2 with TRBJ2-3, with 9 bases that match TRBD2. The CDR3 length is 17 residues. With V trimmed by 5 bases and J by 3 bases, 12 bases remained unmatched. The germline V gene has CDR1 SGHAT and CDR2 FQNNGV. CDR3 sequence: CASSPSGGGASTDTQYF. CDR3 nucleotides: TGTGCCAGCAGCCCCTCGGGCGGGGGGGCGTCAACAGATACGCAGTATTTT.

This clonotype was counted ten times or more. This chain links TRBV6-2 or TRBV6-3 with TRBJ1-2; maybe TRBD1 (5 bases). Trimming stripped 0 bases from V and 3 bases from J, with 17 bases between. CDR3 length equals 17 residues. Germline CDR1 reads MNHEY; CDR2 reads SVGEGT. The CDR3 protein is CASSYSRQTPVDYGYTF. The DNA for the CDR3 is TGTGCCAGCAGTTACTCCCGACAGACCCCCGTCGACTATGGCTACACCTTC.

The V and J genes are TRBV7-2 and TRBJ1-6, with a tentative D call TRBD1 (5 bases). CDR3 length: 15 residues. Trimming pared 1 base from V and 5 bases from J, leaving 9 bases between. Germline lookup yields CDR1 SGHTA and CDR2 FQGNSA. The CDR3, as DNA: TGTGCCAGCAGCTTAGACAGGTATGATAATTCACCCCTCCACTTT. As protein: CASSLDRYDNSPLHF.